This is a list of T cell receptor beta chains from one sample in a study of blood T cells in healthy people across ages. Each CDR3 protein is one row after TCRdb ran MiXCR on the 5' RACE reads. The data show some 730,000 distinct CDR3 sequences, 22% seen once. Material: blood. All receptors come from a man in his 70s in good health. Each CDR3 is given with its conserved first and last residue. Each record gives: D gene, clone size, J gene, V gene, CDR3 protein, CDR3 DNA. The D gene is left open where the match is weak. Rows give clone size only sometimes, using once, few, many, or a class for an expanded clone.

D gene: -; clone size: few; J gene: TRBJ2-6; V gene: TRBV4-3; CDR3 protein: CASSQEFSSGANVLTF; CDR3 DNA: TGCGCCAGCAGCCAAGAATTCAGCTCTGGGGCCAACGTCCTGACTTTC
D gene: TRBD2; clone size: -; J gene: TRBJ2-1; V gene: TRBV29-1; CDR3 protein: CSVGNTGGRAEYEQFF; CDR3 DNA: TGCAGCGTTGGAAATACGGGCGGGAGGGCTGAGTATGAGCAGTTCTTC
D gene: -; clone size: -; J gene: TRBJ1-5; V gene: TRBV20-1; CDR3 protein: CSARDYWGHQPQHF; CDR3 DNA: TGCAGTGCTAGAGATTATTGGGGGCATCAGCCCCAGCATTTT
D gene: -; clone size: few; J gene: TRBJ2-4; V gene: TRBV10-3; CDR3 protein: CAISGGNIQYF; CDR3 DNA: TGTGCCATCAGTGGCGGAAACATTCAGTACTTC
D gene: TRBD1; clone size: -; J gene: TRBJ2-7; V gene: TRBV4-3; CDR3 protein: CASRQDRGWTYEQYF; CDR3 DNA: TGCGCCAGCAGACAAGACAGGGGATGGACCTACGAGCAGTACTTC
D gene: TRBD2; clone size: few; J gene: TRBJ2-1; V gene: TRBV12-3/TRBV12-4; CDR3 protein: CAIRTSGGADEQFF; CDR3 DNA: TGTGCCATTCGGACTAGCGGGGGGGCCGATGAGCAGTTCTTC
D gene: TRBD2; clone size: -; J gene: TRBJ2-1; V gene: TRBV5-1; CDR3 protein: CASSPSSGGSSYNEQFF; CDR3 DNA: TGCGCCAGCAGCCCCTCTAGCGGGGGGAGCTCCTACAATGAGCAGTTCTTC
D gene: -; clone size: few; J gene: TRBJ2-1; V gene: TRBV7-3; CDR3 protein: CASSLIRVPNEQFF; CDR3 DNA: TGTGCCAGCAGCTTAATCCGAGTACCCAATGAGCAGTTCTTC
D gene: TRBD2; clone size: -; J gene: TRBJ2-1; V gene: TRBV11-2; CDR3 protein: CASSSLAAYNEQFF; CDR3 DNA: TGTGCCAGCAGCTCCCTAGCGGCTTACAATGAGCAGTTCTTC
D gene: TRBD1; clone size: few; J gene: TRBJ1-2; V gene: TRBV29-1; CDR3 protein: CSVSDRVRGYTF; CDR3 DNA: TGCAGCGTTTCGGACAGGGTGAGAGGCTACACCTTC
D gene: -; clone size: -; J gene: TRBJ1-3; V gene: TRBV9; CDR3 protein: CASSATQGAAGNTIYF; CDR3 DNA: TGTGCCAGCAGCGCCACTCAGGGCGCAGCTGGAAACACCATATATTTT
D gene: -; clone size: few; J gene: TRBJ1-2; V gene: TRBV19; CDR3 protein: CASSMMGRGYGYTF; CDR3 DNA: TGTGCCAGTAGTATGATGGGGCGCGGATATGGCTACACCTTC
D gene: -; clone size: -; J gene: TRBJ1-4; V gene: TRBV3-1; CDR3 protein: CASSQEVQDRHEKLFF; CDR3 DNA: TGTGCCAGCAGCCAAGAAGTACAGGACCGGCATGAAAAACTGTTTTTT
D gene: -; clone size: -; J gene: TRBJ1-2; V gene: TRBV29-1; CDR3 protein: CSVESFQGSYGYTF; CDR3 DNA: TGCAGCGTTGAGAGTTTTCAGGGATCTTATGGCTACACCTTC
D gene: -; clone size: many; J gene: TRBJ1-1; V gene: TRBV18; CDR3 protein: CASSPFGMANTEAFF; CDR3 DNA: TGTGCCAGCTCACCATTTGGAATGGCGAACACTGAAGCTTTCTTT
D gene: -; clone size: -; J gene: TRBJ2-3; V gene: TRBV20-1; CDR3 protein: CSATYLGVRGDTQYF; CDR3 DNA: TGCAGTGCTACCTACTTGGGGGTGAGGGGAGATACGCAGTATTTT
D gene: TRBD2; clone size: few; J gene: TRBJ2-1; V gene: TRBV12-3/TRBV12-4; CDR3 protein: CASKPGLAAYNEQFF; CDR3 DNA: TGTGCCAGCAAACCGGGACTAGCGGCTTACAATGAGCAGTTCTTC
D gene: TRBD1; clone size: -; J gene: TRBJ1-3; V gene: TRBV5-4; CDR3 protein: CASSPNWGQGAGNTIYF; CDR3 DNA: TGTGCCAGCAGCCCGAACTGGGGACAGGGGGCTGGAAACACCATATATTTT
D gene: -; clone size: -; J gene: TRBJ1-4; V gene: TRBV6-6; CDR3 protein: CASSTSDRRLNEKLFF; CDR3 DNA: TGTGCCAGCAGTACCTCCGACAGGAGATTAAATGAAAAACTGTTTTTT
D gene: TRBD1; clone size: many; J gene: TRBJ1-5; V gene: TRBV6-6; CDR3 protein: CASSLTGGGNQPQHF; CDR3 DNA: TGTGCCAGCAGTCTGACAGGGGGTGGCAATCAGCCCCAGCATTTT
D gene: -; clone size: -; J gene: TRBJ2-5; V gene: TRBV20-1; CDR3 protein: CSAGLRGQETQYF; CDR3 DNA: TGCAGTGCTGGGCTCAGGGGCCAAGAGACCCAGTACTTC
D gene: -; clone size: few; J gene: TRBJ1-4; V gene: TRBV29-1; CDR3 protein: CVRTGAGNEKLFF; CDR3 DNA: TGCGTCCGTACGGGCGCCGGTAATGAAAAACTGTTTTTT
D gene: -; clone size: few; J gene: TRBJ2-1; V gene: TRBV29-1; CDR3 protein: CSVDRDEQFF; CDR3 DNA: TGCAGCGTTGATAGGGATGAGCAGTTCTTC
D gene: -; clone size: -; J gene: TRBJ1-1; V gene: TRBV5-5; CDR3 protein: CASSRAGDTEAFF; CDR3 DNA: TGTGCCAGCAGTCGTGCGGGGGACACTGAAGCTTTCTTT
D gene: -; clone size: -; J gene: TRBJ2-1; V gene: TRBV20-1; CDR3 protein: CSASHTTSNEQFF; CDR3 DNA: TGCAGTGCTAGCCATACCACGTCCAATGAGCAGTTCTTC
D gene: -; clone size: many; J gene: TRBJ2-1; V gene: TRBV6-2/TRBV6-3; CDR3 protein: CASSYSDYNEQFF; CDR3 DNA: TGTGCCAGCAGTTACTCCGACTACAATGAGCAGTTCTTC
D gene: -; clone size: -; J gene: TRBJ1-2; V gene: TRBV4-1; CDR3 protein: CASSLGLGNYGYTF; CDR3 DNA: TGCGCCAGCAGCTTAGGTTTGGGGAACTATGGCTACACCTTC
D gene: TRBD2; clone size: many; J gene: TRBJ2-1; V gene: TRBV9; CDR3 protein: CASSVLAGIYNEQFF; CDR3 DNA: TGTGCCAGCAGCGTACTAGCGGGAATATACAATGAGCAGTTCTTC
D gene: TRBD1; clone size: -; J gene: TRBJ2-5; V gene: TRBV7-2; CDR3 protein: CASSPQGAETQYF; CDR3 DNA: TGTGCCAGCAGCCCACAGGGGGCCGAGACCCAGTACTTC
D gene: -; clone size: -; J gene: TRBJ2-1; V gene: TRBV2; CDR3 protein: CASSSLLYGEQFF; CDR3 DNA: TGTGCCAGCAGCTCTTTATTGTACGGGGAGCAGTTCTTC
D gene: -; clone size: -; J gene: TRBJ2-7; V gene: TRBV27; CDR3 protein: CASRGTGPPYEQYF; CDR3 DNA: TGTGCCAGCAGGGGCACAGGGCCCCCCTACGAGCAGTACTTC
D gene: TRBD1; clone size: -; J gene: TRBJ1-2; V gene: TRBV6-5; CDR3 protein: CASSVGQAGGYTF; CDR3 DNA: TGTGCCAGCAGTGTAGGACAGGCGGGGGGCTACACCTTC
D gene: TRBD1; clone size: many; J gene: TRBJ1-2; V gene: TRBV4-1; CDR3 protein: CASSQVELGQGQGYTF; CDR3 DNA: TGCGCCAGCAGCCAAGTTGAATTGGGACAGGGACAAGGCTACACCTTC
D gene: -; clone size: few; J gene: TRBJ1-4; V gene: TRBV12-3/TRBV12-4; CDR3 protein: CASSDPRGGAGEKLFF; CDR3 DNA: TGTGCCAGCAGCGACCCCCGGGGGGGGGCAGGCGAAAAACTGTTTTTT
D gene: TRBD2; clone size: -; J gene: TRBJ2-5; V gene: TRBV6-1; CDR3 protein: CASSVTSGYQETQYF; CDR3 DNA: TGTGCCAGCAGTGTGACTAGCGGGTACCAAGAGACCCAGTACTTC
D gene: TRBD2; clone size: -; J gene: TRBJ2-1; V gene: TRBV4-1; CDR3 protein: CASSQEGTSGYNEQFF; CDR3 DNA: TGCGCCAGCAGCCAAGAAGGGACTAGCGGCTACAATGAGCAGTTCTTC
D gene: TRBD1; clone size: many; J gene: TRBJ1-2; V gene: TRBV12-3/TRBV12-4; CDR3 protein: CASSRTGGSYGYTF; CDR3 DNA: TGTGCCAGCAGTAGGACAGGGGGCTCCTATGGCTACACCTTC
D gene: TRBD2; clone size: many; J gene: TRBJ2-4; V gene: TRBV3-1; CDR3 protein: CASGGTLAGNIQYF; CDR3 DNA: TGTGCCAGCGGAGGTACACTAGCGGGGAACATTCAGTACTTC
D gene: TRBD2; clone size: -; J gene: TRBJ2-1; V gene: TRBV7-9; CDR3 protein: CASSHRTSGASYNEQFF; CDR3 DNA: TGTGCCAGCAGCCATCGGACTAGCGGGGCCTCCTACAATGAGCAGTTCTTC
D gene: -; clone size: -; J gene: TRBJ1-2; V gene: TRBV12-3/TRBV12-4; CDR3 protein: CASSFDLGVYGYTF; CDR3 DNA: TGTGCCAGCAGTTTCGATTTAGGGGTTTATGGCTACACCTTC
D gene: TRBD1; clone size: -; J gene: TRBJ1-1; V gene: TRBV5-1; CDR3 protein: CASSEPGTGGTEAFF; CDR3 DNA: TGCGCCAGCAGCGAACCAGGGACAGGGGGAACTGAAGCTTTCTTT
D gene: TRBD2; clone size: -; J gene: TRBJ2-3; V gene: TRBV9; CDR3 protein: CASTDLRTSGSTDTQYF; CDR3 DNA: TGTGCCAGCACCGATCTTAGGACTAGCGGTAGCACAGATACGCAGTATTTT
D gene: -; clone size: -; J gene: TRBJ2-4; V gene: TRBV20-1; CDR3 protein: CSATYSWFKNIQYF; CDR3 DNA: TGCAGTGCTACATACTCATGGTTCAAAAACATTCAGTACTTC
D gene: -; clone size: -; J gene: TRBJ2-5; V gene: TRBV7-2; CDR3 protein: CAISLQETQYF; CDR3 DNA: TGTGCCATCAGCTTGCAAGAGACCCAGTACTTC
D gene: TRBD2; clone size: few; J gene: TRBJ2-3; V gene: TRBV5-1; CDR3 protein: CASSTGTSEVDTQYF; CDR3 DNA: TGCGCCAGCAGCACCGGGACTAGCGAGGTAGATACGCAGTATTTT
D gene: -; clone size: -; J gene: TRBJ1-1; V gene: TRBV6-1; CDR3 protein: CASSASRALMNTEAFF; CDR3 DNA: TGTGCCAGCAGCGCCTCCCGGGCCCTTATGAACACTGAAGCTTTCTTT
D gene: -; clone size: few; J gene: TRBJ1-4; V gene: TRBV20-1; CDR3 protein: CSAKPGQGEKLFF; CDR3 DNA: TGCAGTGCTAAACCGGGACAAGGTGAAAAACTGTTTTTT
D gene: -; clone size: few; J gene: TRBJ2-2; V gene: TRBV5-1; CDR3 protein: CASSLDTSKGSGELFF; CDR3 DNA: TGCGCCAGCAGCTTGGATACTAGTAAGGGATCCGGGGAGCTGTTTTTT
D gene: -; clone size: many; J gene: TRBJ1-1; V gene: TRBV7-9; CDR3 protein: CASSFDTMNTEAFF; CDR3 DNA: TGTGCCAGCAGTTTCGACACTATGAACACTGAAGCTTTCTTT
D gene: TRBD1; clone size: -; J gene: TRBJ1-1; V gene: TRBV10-3; CDR3 protein: CAISEADRGSTEAFF; CDR3 DNA: TGTGCCATCAGTGAGGCGGACAGGGGATCGACTGAAGCTTTCTTT
D gene: -; clone size: -; J gene: TRBJ1-2; V gene: TRBV12-3/TRBV12-4; CDR3 protein: CASSPSQGSGYTF; CDR3 DNA: TGTGCCAGCAGTCCAAGTCAGGGTTCGGGCTACACCTTC
D gene: -; clone size: -; J gene: TRBJ1-2; V gene: TRBV25-1; CDR3 protein: CASSENAEGGLSGYTF; CDR3 DNA: TGTGCCAGCAGTGAGAATGCGGAGGGTGGCTTAAGTGGCTACACCTTC
D gene: TRBD2; clone size: -; J gene: TRBJ2-7; V gene: TRBV6-1; CDR3 protein: CASSGSGVDYEQYF; CDR3 DNA: TGTGCCAGCAGTGGTAGCGGGGTGGACTACGAGCAGTACTTC
D gene: -; clone size: -; J gene: TRBJ2-7; V gene: TRBV12-3/TRBV12-4; CDR3 protein: CASSLAVGETSSYEQYF; CDR3 DNA: TGTGCCAGCAGTTTAGCCGTTGGGGAGACTAGCTCCTACGAGCAGTACTTC
D gene: TRBD1; clone size: -; J gene: TRBJ2-5; V gene: TRBV20-1; CDR3 protein: CSANRQGRYETQYF; CDR3 DNA: TGCAGTGCCAATCGACAGGGGCGGTACGAGACCCAGTACTTC
D gene: -; clone size: many; J gene: TRBJ1-3; V gene: TRBV11-3; CDR3 protein: CASSPRTVPSGNTIYF; CDR3 DNA: TGTGCCAGCAGCCCGCGGACGGTTCCCTCTGGAAACACCATATATTTT